A single T cell receptor (beta chain) is shown here with its context. Antigen unknown. Expansion with viral peptide pools was applied to antigen-specific CD4+ T cells by the ViraFEST assay prior to sequencing. Researchers isolated CD4+ T cells once roughly ten days of culture had elapsed. Prior SARS-CoV-2 infection was absent in the vaccine recipients, as shown by negative nucleocapsid antibodies. Peptides at approximately 10 ug/ml and IL-2 at about 9.8 IU/ml were added to around 2 million PBMC per well. Assay: immunoSEQ multiplex PCR; the TCRdb copy retains only in-frame clones and omits some. The data show fewer than 70,000 clones, 75% to 85% seen once. The data originate from a study of vaccination effects on CD4 cells after COVID-19. Study-wide results and limits: By a late point after vaccination, infection- and vaccine-induced clones had shrunk markedly through clonal contraction.

In germline, CDR1 is SGHDT, CDR2 YYEEEE. V was clipped by 0 bases and J by 0 bases, with 10 bases between them. The CDR3 covers 16 residues. The sequence came from a human donor who received a COVID-19 vaccine. The chain links TRBV5-6 to TRBJ1-5; perhaps TRBD1 as D (6 bases). Specimen: CD4+ T cells from PBMCs cultured with SARS-CoV-2 spike peptides, collected before COVID-19 vaccination. The CDR3 DNA is TGTGCCAGCAGCTTGGCCAGGGGTAATAGCAATCAGCCCCAGCATTTT. It specifies CASSLARGNSNQPQHF.